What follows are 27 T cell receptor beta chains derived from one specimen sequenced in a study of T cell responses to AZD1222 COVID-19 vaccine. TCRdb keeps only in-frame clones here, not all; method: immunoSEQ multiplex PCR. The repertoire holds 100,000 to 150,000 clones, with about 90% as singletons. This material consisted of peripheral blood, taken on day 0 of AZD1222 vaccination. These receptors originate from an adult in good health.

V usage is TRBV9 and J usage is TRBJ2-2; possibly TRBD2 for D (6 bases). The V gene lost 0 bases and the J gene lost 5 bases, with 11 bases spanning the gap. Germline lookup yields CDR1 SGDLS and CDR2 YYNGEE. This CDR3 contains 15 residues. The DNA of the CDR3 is TGTGCCAGCAGCGTAGTGGACTATTTTACCGGGGAGCTGTTTTTT. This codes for CASSVVDYFTGELFF.

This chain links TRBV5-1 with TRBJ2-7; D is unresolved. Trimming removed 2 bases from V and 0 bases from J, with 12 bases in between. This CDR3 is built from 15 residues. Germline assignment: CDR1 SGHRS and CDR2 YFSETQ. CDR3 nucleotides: TGCGCCAGCAGCTTATTCCAAGGGAACTCCTACGAGCAGTACTTC. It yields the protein CASSLFQGNSYEQYF.

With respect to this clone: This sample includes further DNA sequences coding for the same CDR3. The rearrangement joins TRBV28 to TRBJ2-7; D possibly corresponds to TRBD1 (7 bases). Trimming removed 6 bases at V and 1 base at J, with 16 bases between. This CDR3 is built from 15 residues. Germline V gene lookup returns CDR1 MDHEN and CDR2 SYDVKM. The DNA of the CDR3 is TGTGCCAGCAGCTCCCCCTCAGGGGGGTCCTACGAGCAGTACTTC. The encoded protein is CASSSPSGGSYEQYF.

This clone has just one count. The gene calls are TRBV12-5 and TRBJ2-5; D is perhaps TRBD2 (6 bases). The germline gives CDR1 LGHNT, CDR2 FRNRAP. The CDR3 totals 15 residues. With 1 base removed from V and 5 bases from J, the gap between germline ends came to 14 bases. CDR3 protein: CASGLGEGGEETQYF. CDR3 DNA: TGTGCTAGTGGTTTGGGTGAGGGAGGTGAGGAGACCCAGTACTTC.

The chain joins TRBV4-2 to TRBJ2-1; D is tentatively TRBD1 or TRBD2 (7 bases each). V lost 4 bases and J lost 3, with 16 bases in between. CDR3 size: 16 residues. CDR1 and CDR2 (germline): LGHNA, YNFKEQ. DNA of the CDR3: TGTGCCAGCAGCCCTTCTTCAGGGGGGGTCTACAATGAGCAGTTCTTC. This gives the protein CASSPSSGGVYNEQFF.

DNA of the CDR3: TGCGCCAGCAGTGAAGCGGAACGGGGACTGCTCTCCTACAATGAGCAGTTCTTC. This sequence encodes CASSEAERGLLSYNEQFF. This rearrangement joins TRBV10-1 to TRBJ2-1; D is perhaps TRBD2 (6 bases). CDR1 is WNHNN, CDR2 SYGVQD, per germline (reference sequence). There are 18 residues in the CDR3. Trimming removed 3 bases from V and 0 bases from J, with 18 bases in between.

This chain's CDR3 is CAWSVNRNSGVQFF. DNA of the CDR3: TGTGCCTGGAGTGTAAACCGAAATAGCGGGGTACAGTTCTTC. The chain is built from TRBV30 and TRBJ2-1; the match to TRBD2 covers 8 bases. J gave up 13 bases and V 0 bases, and 11 bases lay outside the gene matches. Germline V CDR1 and CDR2: GTSNPN, SVGIG (reference sequence). CDR3 length: 14 amino acids.

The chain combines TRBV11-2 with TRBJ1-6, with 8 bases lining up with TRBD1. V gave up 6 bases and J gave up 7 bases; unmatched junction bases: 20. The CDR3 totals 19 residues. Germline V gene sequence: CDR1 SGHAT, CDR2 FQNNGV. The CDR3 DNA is TGTGCCAGCAGTCCCAACGGACAGGGCTCAATTAATCGGAATTCACCCCTCCACTTT. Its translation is CASSPNGQGSINRNSPLHF.

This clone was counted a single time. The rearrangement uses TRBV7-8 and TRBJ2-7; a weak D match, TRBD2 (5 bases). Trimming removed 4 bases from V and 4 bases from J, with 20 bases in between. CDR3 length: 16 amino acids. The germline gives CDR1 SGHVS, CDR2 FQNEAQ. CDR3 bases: TGTGCCAGCAGCTCCGCCTTGAGAGGGAACCCTTACGAGCAGTACTTC. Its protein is CASSSALRGNPYEQYF.

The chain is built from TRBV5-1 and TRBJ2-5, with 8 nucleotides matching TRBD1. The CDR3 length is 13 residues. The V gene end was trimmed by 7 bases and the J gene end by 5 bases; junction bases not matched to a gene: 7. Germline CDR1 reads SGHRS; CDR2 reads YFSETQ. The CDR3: CASGTGGWETQYF. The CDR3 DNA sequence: TGCGCCAGCGGCACAGGGGGTTGGGAGACCCAGTACTTC.

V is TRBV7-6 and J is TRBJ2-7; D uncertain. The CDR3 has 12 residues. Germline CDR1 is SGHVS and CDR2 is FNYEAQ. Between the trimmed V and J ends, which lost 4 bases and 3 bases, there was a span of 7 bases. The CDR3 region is CASSSYGYEQYF. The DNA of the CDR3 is TGTGCCAGCAGCTCCTACGGCTACGAGCAGTACTTC.

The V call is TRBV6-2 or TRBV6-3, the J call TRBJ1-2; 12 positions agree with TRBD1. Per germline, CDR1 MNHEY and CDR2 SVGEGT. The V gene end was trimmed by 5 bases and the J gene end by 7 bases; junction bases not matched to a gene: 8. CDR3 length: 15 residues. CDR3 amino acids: CASSATGTGGRGYTF. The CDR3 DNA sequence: TGTGCCAGCAGTGCCACCGGGACAGGGGGCCGTGGCTACACCTTC.

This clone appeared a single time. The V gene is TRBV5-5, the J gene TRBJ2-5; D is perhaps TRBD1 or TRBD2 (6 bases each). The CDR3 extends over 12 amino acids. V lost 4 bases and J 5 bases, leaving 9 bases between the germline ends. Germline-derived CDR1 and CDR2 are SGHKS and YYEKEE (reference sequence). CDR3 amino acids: CASSGGLETQYF. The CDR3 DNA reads TGTGCCAGCAGCGGGGGGCTTGAGACCCAGTACTTC.

CDR3 in amino acids: CASSLVAGSTYEQYF. DNA for the CDR3: TGCGCCAGCAGCTTGGTGGCAGGCTCAACCTACGAGCAGTACTTC. The chain uses TRBV5-1 and TRBJ2-7; D remains unclear. The CDR3 runs 15 residues. In germline, CDR1 is SGHRS, CDR2 YFSETQ. Between the trimmed V and J ends, which lost 0 bases and 2 bases, there was a span of 12 bases.

DNA of the CDR3: TGTGCCAGCAGCTTAGAAACCGGGACAGGGGTGACCTACGAGCAGTACTTC. Protein product: CASSLETGTGVTYEQYF. The genes are TRBV11-2 and TRBJ2-7, with 10 positions matching TRBD1. Trimming took 0 bases from V and 2 from J; bases not matched to a gene: 7. CDR1 SGHAT and CDR2 FQNNGV come from the germline V gene. CDR3 length: 17 residues.

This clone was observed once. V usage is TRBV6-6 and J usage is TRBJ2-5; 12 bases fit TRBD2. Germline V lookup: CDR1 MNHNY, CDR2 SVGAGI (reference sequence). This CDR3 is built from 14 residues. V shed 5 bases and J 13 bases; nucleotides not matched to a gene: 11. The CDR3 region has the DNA TGTGCCAGCAGTAATCTAGCGGGGGGGCCTGAGGCGTACTTC. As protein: CASSNLAGGPEAYF.

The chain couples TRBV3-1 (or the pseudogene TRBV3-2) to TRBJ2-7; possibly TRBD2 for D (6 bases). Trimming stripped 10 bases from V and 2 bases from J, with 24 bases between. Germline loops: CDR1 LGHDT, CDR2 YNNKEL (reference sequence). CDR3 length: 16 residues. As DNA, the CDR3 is TGTGCCACTCAACCGGAGGGCCCAGGACAAGCCTACGAGCAGTACTTC. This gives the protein CATQPEGPGQAYEQYF.

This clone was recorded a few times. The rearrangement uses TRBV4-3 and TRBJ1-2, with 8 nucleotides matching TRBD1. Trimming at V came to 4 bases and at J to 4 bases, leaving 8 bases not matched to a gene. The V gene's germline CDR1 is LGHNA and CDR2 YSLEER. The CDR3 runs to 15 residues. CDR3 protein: CASSLGQGFTYGYTF. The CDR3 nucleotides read TGCGCCAGCAGCCTCGGACAGGGTTTTACCTATGGCTACACCTTC.

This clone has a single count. The CDR3: CASSTNYEQYF. The CDR3 DNA follows: TGCGCCAGCAGCACGAACTACGAGCAGTACTTC. V and J are TRBV5-1 and TRBJ2-7; D remains ambiguous. Germline V gene lookup returns CDR1 SGHRS and CDR2 YFSETQ. V lost 4 bases and J 3 bases, leaving 5 bases between the germline ends. This CDR3 comprises 11 residues.

CDR3 sequence reads: CASRGSTTNTGELFF. DNA for the CDR3: TGCGCCAGCAGGGGGAGTACAACGAACACCGGGGAGCTGTTTTTT. The rearrangement joins TRBV5-1 to TRBJ2-2; possibly TRBD2 for D (5 bases). This CDR3 comprises 15 residues. V was shortened by 5 bases and J by 0 bases, with 11 bases between the two germline ends. CDR1 SGHRS and CDR2 YFSETQ come from the germline V gene.

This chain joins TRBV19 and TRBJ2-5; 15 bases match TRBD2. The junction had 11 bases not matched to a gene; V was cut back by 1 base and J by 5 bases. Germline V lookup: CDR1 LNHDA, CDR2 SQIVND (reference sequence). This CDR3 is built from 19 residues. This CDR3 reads CASSIARTSGRAGVETQYF. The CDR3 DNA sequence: TGTGCCAGTAGTATAGCCCGGACTAGCGGGAGGGCCGGGGTTGAGACCCAGTACTTC.

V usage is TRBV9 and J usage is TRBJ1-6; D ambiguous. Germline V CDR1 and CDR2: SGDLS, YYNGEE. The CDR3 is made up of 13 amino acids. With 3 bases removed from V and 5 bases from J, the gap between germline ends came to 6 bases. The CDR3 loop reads CASSEGNNSPLHF. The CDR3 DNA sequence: TGTGCCAGCAGCGAGGGAAATAATTCACCCCTCCACTTT.

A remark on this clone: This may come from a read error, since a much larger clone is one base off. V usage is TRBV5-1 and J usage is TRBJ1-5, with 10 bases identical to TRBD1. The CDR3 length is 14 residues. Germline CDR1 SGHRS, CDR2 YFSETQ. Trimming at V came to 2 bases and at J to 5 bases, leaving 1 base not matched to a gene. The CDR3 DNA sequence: TGCGCCAGCAGCTTCGGACAGGGGGATCAGCCCCAGCATTTT. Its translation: CASSFGQGDQPQHF.

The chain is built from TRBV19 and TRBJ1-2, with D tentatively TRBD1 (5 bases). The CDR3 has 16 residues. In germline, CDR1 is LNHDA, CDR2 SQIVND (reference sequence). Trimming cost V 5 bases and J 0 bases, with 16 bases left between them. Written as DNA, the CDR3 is TGTGCCAGTAGTGCATCAAGACAGTTAACTAACTATGGCTACACCTTC. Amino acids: CASSASRQLTNYGYTF.

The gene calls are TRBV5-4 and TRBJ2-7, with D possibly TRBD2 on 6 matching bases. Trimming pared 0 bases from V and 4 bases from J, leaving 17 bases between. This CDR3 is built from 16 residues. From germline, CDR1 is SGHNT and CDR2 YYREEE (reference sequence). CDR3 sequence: CASSLASARGNYEQYF. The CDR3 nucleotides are TGTGCCAGCAGCTTGGCGTCGGCGCGGGGCAATTACGAGCAGTACTTC.

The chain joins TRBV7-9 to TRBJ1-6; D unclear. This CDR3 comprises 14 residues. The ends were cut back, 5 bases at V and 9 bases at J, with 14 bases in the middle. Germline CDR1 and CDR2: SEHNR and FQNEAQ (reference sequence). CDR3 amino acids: CASSQTAPGSPLHF. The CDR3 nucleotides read TGTGCCAGCAGCCAAACGGCCCCGGGTTCACCCCTCCACTTT.

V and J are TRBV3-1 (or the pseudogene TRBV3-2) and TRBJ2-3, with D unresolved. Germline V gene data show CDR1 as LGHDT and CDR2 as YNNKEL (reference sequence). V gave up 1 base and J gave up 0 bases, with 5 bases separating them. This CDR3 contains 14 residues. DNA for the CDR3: TGTGCCAGCAGCCAAGGGGCTAGCACAGATACGCAGTATTTT. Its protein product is CASSQGASTDTQYF.